This passage covers 30 T cell receptor beta chains from one sample sequenced in a study of blood T cell repertoires in COVID-19. Using immunoSEQ multiplex PCR, the repertoire was profiled, and TCRdb retains in-frame clones only, with some absent. The table shows 330,000 or so clones, with 87% occurring only once. The sample comprised peripheral blood. The receptors were gathered from a man aged 30 to 45 with COVID-19, enrolled during active disease.

V and J are TRBV14 and TRBJ1-1, with D possibly TRBD1 on 6 matching bases. The CDR3 consists of 15 residues. The V end was cut by 5 bases, the J end by 11 bases, with 24 bases between. Germline CDR1 SGHDN, CDR2 FVKESK. DNA for the CDR3: TGTGCCAGCAGCGCAGGCAGAAGGACAGTCCTGGGCGCTTTCTTT. Its translation: CASSAGRRTVLGAFF.

The chain couples TRBV27 to TRBJ2-1, with TRBD2 identical over 11 bases. The germline gives CDR1 MNHEY, CDR2 SMNVEV (reference sequence). J gave up 8 bases and V 5 bases, and 11 bases lay outside the gene matches. The CDR3 spans 16 residues. Written as DNA, the CDR3 is TGTGCCAGCAGTCCGACTACTAGCGGGAGTCTCTATGAGCAGTTCTTC. Amino acid sequence: CASSPTTSGSLYEQFF.

The chain joins TRBV4-1 to TRBJ2-5, with a tentative D call TRBD2 (7 bases). Trimming took off 8 bases at V and 8 bases at J, with 21 bases between the two ends. Germline V CDR1 and CDR2: MGHRA, YSYEKL. The CDR3 extends over 14 amino acids. CDR3 nucleotide sequence: TGCGCCAGCCCCCGGGGGGCAGGGGTCCAAACCCAGTACTTC. The encoded protein is CASPRGAGVQTQYF.

The rearrangement links TRBV27 to TRBJ1-6; D is unclear. The CDR3 runs to 15 residues. Germline assignment: CDR1 MNHEY and CDR2 SMNVEV (reference sequence). The V end lost 6 bases, the J end lost 7 bases, and 16 bases lay between the germline ends. The CDR3 loop reads CASSPRLLANSPLHF. CDR3 nucleotides: TGTGCCAGCAGCCCCAGACTCCTGGCCAATTCACCCCTCCACTTT.

This chain links TRBV6-2 or TRBV6-3 with TRBJ2-1; 14 bases match TRBD2. This CDR3 is 17 amino acids long. Germline CDR1 is MNHEY and CDR2 is SVGEGT. Losses at the gene ends were 2 bases for V and 7 bases for J; bases not matched to a gene: 7. The CDR3 coding sequence is TGTGCCAGCAGTTACCAGGGACTAGCGGGAGTCCGGAATGAGCAGTTCTTC. Its protein is CASSYQGLAGVRNEQFF.

The chain links TRBV5-8 to TRBJ1-2; D uncertain. Germline CDR1 reads SGHTS; CDR2 reads YDEGEE. Trimming took 1 base from V and 2 from J, leaving 6 bases between them. The CDR3 is 13 amino acids. In DNA form, the CDR3 reads TGTGCCAGCAGCTTGACAGCAAACTATGGCTACACCTTC. It yields the protein CASSLTANYGYTF.

The chain carries TRBV3-1 (or the pseudogene TRBV3-2) and TRBJ2-7; tentatively, D is TRBD2 (5 bases). This CDR3 is built from 15 residues. Per germline, CDR1 LGHDT and CDR2 YNNKEL (reference sequence). V lost 0 bases to trimming and J lost 3 bases, with 12 bases between them. The CDR3 region is CASSQDGGQSYEQYF. The CDR3, as DNA: TGTGCCAGCAGCCAAGACGGCGGGCAGAGCTACGAGCAGTACTTC.

This clone was picked up a small number of times. The J gene is TRBJ2-7, the V gene TRBV3-1 (or the pseudogene TRBV3-2), with 11 bases identical to TRBD2. CDR3 length: 17 amino acids. V shed 3 bases, J shed 4 bases, and the junction held 11 bases outside the gene matches. CDR1 and CDR2 (germline): LGHDT, YNNKEL (reference sequence). In DNA form, the CDR3 reads TGTGCCAGCAGCCAGGAGGAGGCGGGACTAGCGGTATACGAGCAGTACTTC. Its translation: CASSQEEAGLAVYEQYF.

This chain uses TRBV24-1 with TRBJ2-1; 9 bases fit TRBD1. CDR3 length equals 15 residues. From germline, CDR1 is KGHDR and CDR2 SFDVKD. The V gene end was trimmed by 2 bases and the J gene end by 5 bases; junction bases not matched to a gene: 3. CDR3 bases: TGTGCCACCAGTGATTGGGACAGGGACAACAATGAGCAGTTCTTC. It encodes CATSDWDRDNNEQFF.

The chain links TRBV2 to TRBJ2-3; a weak D match, TRBD2 (7 bases). Trimming removed 11 bases at V and 2 bases at J, with 17 bases between. Germline V gene sequence: CDR1 SNHLY, CDR2 FYNNEI. This CDR3 has 14 amino acids. The CDR3 is CASLRGAHTDTQYF. CDR3 sequence (DNA): TGTGCCTCTCTCCGGGGGGCTCACACAGATACGCAGTATTTT.

The chain joins TRBV9 to TRBJ2-7; weak D call: TRBD2 (6 bases). Trimming left V 3 bases short and J 5 bases short, with 15 bases between. Germline CDR1 reads SGDLS; CDR2 reads YYNGEE. CDR3 length equals 14 residues. The CDR3 loop reads CASSGGVAGNEQYF. The CDR3 bases are TGTGCCAGCAGCGGGGGGGTCGCTGGGAACGAGCAGTACTTC.

V gene TRBV10-3 combines with J gene TRBJ2-1, with 11 bases aligning to TRBD2. After removal of 0 bases from V and 8 bases from J, the junction contained 6 bases not matched to a gene. Germline V lookup: CDR1 ENHRY, CDR2 SYGVKD. This CDR3 is built from 16 residues. The DNA for the CDR3 is TGTGCCATCAGTGAGTCGACTAGCGGGGCGTCGGATGAGCAGTTCTTC. This sequence encodes CAISESTSGASDEQFF.

The chain recombines TRBV6-2 or TRBV6-3 with TRBJ2-7, with 7 bases aligning to TRBD1. CDR3 length: 13 amino acids. J gave up 10 bases and V 3 bases, and 9 bases lay outside the gene matches. Germline CDR1 MNHEY, CDR2 SVGEGT. The CDR3 loop is CASSYAPTGVQYF. CDR3 nucleotides: TGTGCCAGCAGTTATGCGCCCACAGGGGTACAGTACTTC.

The rearrangement links TRBV6-6 to TRBJ2-2; 8 bases agree with TRBD1. With 2 bases clipped from V and 0 bases from J, the junction kept 2 bases outside the gene matches. This CDR3 comprises 16 residues. Germline loops: CDR1 MNHNY, CDR2 SVGAGI (reference sequence). The CDR3 region has the DNA TGTGCCAGCAGTTACAGGACAGGGACGAACACCGGGGAGCTGTTTTTT. It translates to CASSYRTGTNTGELFF.

This chain uses TRBV9 with TRBJ2-7; 8 bases line up with TRBD2. The germline V gene encodes CDR1 SGDLS and CDR2 YYNGEE. V shed 3 bases, J shed 4 bases, and the junction held 6 bases outside the gene matches. This CDR3 is built from 14 residues. The CDR3 protein is CASSAGTSSYEQYF. The CDR3 bases are TGTGCCAGCAGCGCTGGGACTAGTTCTTACGAGCAGTACTTC.

The chain recombines TRBV24-1 with TRBJ2-6; 7 bases are a match to TRBD1. From germline, CDR1 is KGHDR and CDR2 SFDVKD. The CDR3 totals 18 residues. The junction had 6 bases not matched to a gene; V was cut back by 2 bases and J by 0 bases. The CDR3 nucleotides read TGTGCCACCAGTGATTGGGACAGAGGGAACTCTGGGGCCAACGTCCTGACTTTC. Translation: CATSDWDRGNSGANVLTF.

The chain couples TRBV27 to TRBJ2-5; D gene ambiguous. CDR1 and CDR2 from the germline V gene are MNHEY and SMNVEV (reference sequence). The CDR3 is 13 residues long. Trimming cost V 6 bases and J 4 bases, with 12 bases left between them. CDR3 sequence reads: CASRPTGGETQYF. CDR3 nucleotide sequence: TGTGCCAGCAGACCAACTGGCGGAGAGACCCAGTACTTC.

The J gene is TRBJ1-2, the V gene TRBV28; D not resolved. The CDR3 covers 14 residues. Trimming took 10 bases from V and 1 from J, leaving 16 bases between them. Germline CDR1 MDHEN, CDR2 SYDVKM. The CDR3 nucleotides are TGTGCCACCCGACCGGGAACATTTAACTATGGCTACACCTTC. Translation gives CATRPGTFNYGYTF.

The sample holds a few counts of this clone. The genes are TRBV6-5 and TRBJ1-2, with 8 bases matching TRBD1. With 6 bases clipped from V and 0 bases from J, the junction kept 6 bases outside the gene matches. The CDR3 has 15 amino acids. Germline loops: CDR1 MNHEY, CDR2 SVGAGI. CDR3 loop: CASSTGGRANYGYTF. The CDR3 DNA follows: TGTGCCAGCAGCACAGGGGGAAGAGCTAACTATGGCTACACCTTC.

This clone was observed once. The chain employs TRBV10-3 and TRBJ1-1; no definite D call. The CDR3 is 12 amino acids. Trimming cost V 8 bases and J 5 bases, with 12 bases left between them. Germline assignment: CDR1 ENHRY and CDR2 SYGVKD. For the CDR3, the DNA is TGTGCCATCGGAGTGGGAGAAACTGAAGCTTTCTTT. Its protein product is CAIGVGETEAFF.

The chain carries TRBV4-1 and TRBJ1-2, with 8 bases matching TRBD1. CDR1 and CDR2 from the germline V gene are MGHRA and YSYEKL. This CDR3 is built from 14 residues. Losses at the gene ends were 4 bases for V and 8 bases for J; bases not matched to a gene: 9. In DNA, the CDR3 is TGCGCCAGCAGCCTAGACAGGGGCGCGCGGGGCTACACCTTC. It is translated as CASSLDRGARGYTF.

This chain links TRBV19 with TRBJ1-3; 9 nucleotides align to TRBD1. Trimming removed 6 bases from V and 2 bases from J; junction bases left unmatched: 5. CDR1 is LNHDA and CDR2 is SQIVND in the germline V gene (reference sequence). The CDR3 is 15 amino acids. The CDR3 protein is CASRIQGAAGNTIYF. CDR3 bases: TGTGCCAGTAGGATACAGGGGGCCGCTGGAAACACCATATATTTT.

This chain links TRBV6-5 with TRBJ2-7; D might be TRBD1 (5 bases). Germline lookup yields CDR1 MNHEY and CDR2 SVGAGI. The CDR3 extends over 15 amino acids. V shed 2 bases and J shed 5 bases, with 16 bases lying between them. The CDR3 DNA reads TGTGCCAGCAGTTACGGTGGACAACCTACCAACGAGCAGTACTTC. This sequence encodes CASSYGGQPTNEQYF.

The table lists this clone with a count of one. The V call is TRBV11-2, the J call TRBJ2-7; D uncertain. Trimming left V 5 bases short and J 3 bases short, with 8 bases between. Germline assignment: CDR1 SGHAT and CDR2 FQNNGV. There are 12 residues in the CDR3. The CDR3 reads CASSRANYEQYF. CDR3 bases: TGTGCCAGCAGCCGCGCGAACTACGAGCAGTACTTC. Supplemented by reference TRBV11-2 and TRBJ2-7, the full variable domain reads EAGVAQSPRYKIIEKRQSVAFWCNPISGHATLYWYQQILGQGPKLLIQFQNNGVVDDSQLPKDRFSAERLKGVDSTLKIQPAKLEDSAVYLCASSRANYEQYFGPGTRLTVT.

This clone turned up a few times. The chain combines TRBV6-2 or TRBV6-3 with TRBJ1-2, with D possibly being TRBD1 (6 bases). The V gene's germline CDR1 is MNHEY and CDR2 SVGEGT. The V gene lost 2 bases and the J gene lost 4 bases, with 11 bases spanning the gap. This CDR3 region has 14 residues. The CDR3 sequence: CASSYIRGVYGYTF. The CDR3 DNA follows: TGTGCCAGCAGTTACATCAGGGGAGTCTATGGCTACACCTTC.

The chain employs TRBV7-2 and TRBJ1-3; TRBD1 agrees at 7 bases. The CDR3 sequence is 17 residues long. V lost 4 bases to trimming and J lost 0 bases; unmatched junction nucleotides: 9. Germline V gene sequence: CDR1 SGHTA, CDR2 FQGNSA. CDR3: CASSWDSGQSSGNTIYF. CDR3 nucleotides: TGTGCCAGCAGCTGGGACTCGGGACAGTCCTCTGGAAACACCATATATTTT.

This clone appeared a single time. This sequence joins TRBV27 and TRBJ1-5; 7 nucleotides match TRBD1. Germline CDR1 MNHEY, CDR2 SMNVEV (reference sequence). The CDR3 length is 16 residues. Germline trimming cut 8 bases from V and 3 bases from J; bases unmatched to any gene: 13. The CDR3 loop is CASRNSTGVPNQPQHF. The CDR3 nucleotides read TGTGCCAGCCGCAATTCAACAGGGGTCCCCAATCAGCCCCAGCATTTT.

The chain uses TRBV19 and TRBJ2-1; 9 bases agree with TRBD1. Germline-derived CDR1 and CDR2 are LNHDA and SQIVND (reference sequence). V shed 5 bases, J shed 7 bases, and the junction held 21 bases outside the gene matches. CDR3 length equals 19 residues. CDR3 loop: CASSPTIPPGQGRGNEQFF. In DNA form, the CDR3 reads TGTGCCAGTAGTCCTACCATACCCCCCGGACAGGGGCGTGGGAATGAGCAGTTCTTC. Full variable domain (remainder filled in from reference TRBV19 and TRBJ2-1): DGGITQSPKYLFRKEGQNVTLSCEQNLNHDAMYWYRQDPGQGLRLIYYSQIVNDFQKGDIAEGYSVSREKKESFPLTVTSAQKNPTAFYLCASSPTIPPGQGRGNEQFFGPGTRLTVL.

This sequence joins TRBV5-1 and TRBJ2-7, with 8 positions matching TRBD2. The CDR3 runs 15 residues. The J segment lost 3 bases and the V segment lost 4 bases, leaving 9 bases of the junction unmatched. From germline, CDR1 is SGHRS and CDR2 YFSETQ. Here the CDR3 DNA reads TGCGCCAGCAGCCCGGGGGGGGGACCCTTCTACGAGCAGTACTTC. Residues: CASSPGGGPFYEQYF.

The chain employs TRBV28 and TRBJ1-5; possible D gene TRBD1, 5 bases. V lost 1 base and J lost 7, with 14 bases in between. The CDR3 is 15 amino acids. The germline V gene encodes CDR1 MDHEN and CDR2 SYDVKM. The CDR3 reads CASSLSGRDEQPQHF. The CDR3 DNA sequence: TGTGCCAGCAGTTTATCAGGCAGGGATGAACAGCCCCAGCATTTT.